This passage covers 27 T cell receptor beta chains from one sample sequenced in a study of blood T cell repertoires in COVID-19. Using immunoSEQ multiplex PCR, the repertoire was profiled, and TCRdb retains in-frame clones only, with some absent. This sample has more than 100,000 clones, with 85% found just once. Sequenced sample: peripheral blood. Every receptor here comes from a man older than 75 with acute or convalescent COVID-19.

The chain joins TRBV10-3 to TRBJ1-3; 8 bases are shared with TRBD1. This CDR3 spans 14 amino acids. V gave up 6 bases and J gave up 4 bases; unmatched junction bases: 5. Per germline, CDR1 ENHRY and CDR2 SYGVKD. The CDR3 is CAISGTGAGNTIYF. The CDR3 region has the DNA TGTGCCATCAGCGGGACAGGAGCGGGAAACACCATATATTTT.

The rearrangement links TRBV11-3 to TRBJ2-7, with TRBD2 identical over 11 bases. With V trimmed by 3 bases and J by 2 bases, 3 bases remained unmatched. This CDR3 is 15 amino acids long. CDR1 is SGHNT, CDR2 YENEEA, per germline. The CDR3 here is CASSFGTSGAYEQYF. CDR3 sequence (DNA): TGTGCCAGCAGCTTCGGGACTAGCGGAGCCTACGAGCAGTACTTC.

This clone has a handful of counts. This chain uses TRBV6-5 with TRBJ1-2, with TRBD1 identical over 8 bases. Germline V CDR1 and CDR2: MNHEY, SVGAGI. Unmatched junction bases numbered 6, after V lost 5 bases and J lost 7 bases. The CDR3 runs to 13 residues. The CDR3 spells CASSRQGAGGYTF. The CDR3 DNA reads TGTGCCAGCAGTCGTCAGGGGGCGGGTGGCTACACCTTC.

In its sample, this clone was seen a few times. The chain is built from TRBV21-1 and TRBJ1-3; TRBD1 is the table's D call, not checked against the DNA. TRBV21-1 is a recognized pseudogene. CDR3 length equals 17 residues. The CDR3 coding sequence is TGTGCCAGCAGCAGGGCAGGGGGCACCGCAAGTGGAAACACCATATATTTT. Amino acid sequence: CASSRAGGTASGNTIYF.

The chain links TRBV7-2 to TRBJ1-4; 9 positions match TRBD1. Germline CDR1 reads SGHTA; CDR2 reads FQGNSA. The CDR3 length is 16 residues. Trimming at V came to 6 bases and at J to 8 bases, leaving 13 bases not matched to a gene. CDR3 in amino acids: CASSQYPGQGSEKLFF. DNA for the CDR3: TGTGCCAGCAGTCAGTACCCGGGACAGGGAAGCGAAAAACTGTTTTTT. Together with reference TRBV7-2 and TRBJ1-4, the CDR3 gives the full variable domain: GAGVSQSPSNKVTEKGKDVELRCDPISGHTALYWYRQSLGQGLEFLIYFQGNSAPDKSGLPSDRFSAERTGGSVSTLTIQRTQQEDSAVYLCASSQYPGQGSEKLFFGSGTQLSVL.

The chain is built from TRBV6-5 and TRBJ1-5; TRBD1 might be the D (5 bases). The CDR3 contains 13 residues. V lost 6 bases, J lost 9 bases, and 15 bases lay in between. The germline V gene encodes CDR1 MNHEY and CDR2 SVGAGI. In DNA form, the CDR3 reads TGTGCCAGCAGCACAGGCTATGGGGCGCCCCAGCATTTT. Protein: CASSTGYGAPQHF.

In DNA, the CDR3 is TGTGCCAGCAGTTCGACAGGGGTTGAAACTGAAGCTTTCTTT. This encodes CASSSTGVETEAFF. This sequence joins TRBV6-6 and TRBJ1-1; 8 positions match TRBD1. V was clipped by 4 bases and J by 5 bases; unmatched bases: 6. Germline-derived CDR1 and CDR2 are MNHNY and SVGAGI (reference sequence). This CDR3 is 14 amino acids long.

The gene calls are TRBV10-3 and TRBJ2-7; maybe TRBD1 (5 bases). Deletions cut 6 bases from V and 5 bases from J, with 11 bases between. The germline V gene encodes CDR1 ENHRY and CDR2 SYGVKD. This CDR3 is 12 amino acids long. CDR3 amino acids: CAISWVGDEQYF. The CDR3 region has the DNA TGTGCCATCAGCTGGGTAGGGGACGAGCAGTACTTC.

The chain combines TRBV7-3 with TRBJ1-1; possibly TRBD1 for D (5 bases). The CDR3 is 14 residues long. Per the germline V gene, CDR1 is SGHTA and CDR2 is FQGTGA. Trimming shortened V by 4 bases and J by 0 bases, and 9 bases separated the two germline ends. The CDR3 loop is CASSSTGMNTEAFF. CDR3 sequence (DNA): TGTGCCAGCAGCTCTACAGGAATGAACACTGAAGCTTTCTTT.

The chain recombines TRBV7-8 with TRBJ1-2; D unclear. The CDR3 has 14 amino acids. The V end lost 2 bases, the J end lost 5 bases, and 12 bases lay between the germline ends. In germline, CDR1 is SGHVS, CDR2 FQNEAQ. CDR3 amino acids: CASSLKTNSYGYTF. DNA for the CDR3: TGTGCCAGCAGCTTAAAGACAAACTCATATGGCTACACCTTC. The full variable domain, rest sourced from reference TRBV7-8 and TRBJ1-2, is GAGVSQSPRYKVAKRGQDVALRCDPISGHVSLFWYQQALGQGPEFLTYFQNEAQLDKSGLPSDRFFAERPEGSVSTLKIQRTQQEDSAVYLCASSLKTNSYGYTFGSGTRLTVV.

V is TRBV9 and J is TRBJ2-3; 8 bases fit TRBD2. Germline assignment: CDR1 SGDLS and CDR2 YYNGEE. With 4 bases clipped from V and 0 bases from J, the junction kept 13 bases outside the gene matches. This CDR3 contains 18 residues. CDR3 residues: CASSPRLREDTSTDTQYF. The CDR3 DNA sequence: TGTGCCAGCAGCCCCCGGTTGCGGGAGGACACTAGCACAGATACGCAGTATTTT. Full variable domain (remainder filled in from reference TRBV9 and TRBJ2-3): DSGVTQTPKHLITATGQRVTLRCSPRSGDLSVYWYQQSLDQGLQFLIQYYNGEERAKGNILERFSAQQFPDLHSELNLSSLELGDSALYFCASSPRLREDTSTDTQYFGPGTRLTVL.

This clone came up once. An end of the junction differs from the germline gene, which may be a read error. This CDR3 reads CASSLSRGTGALFF. The CDR3, as DNA: TGTGCCAGCAGTTTATCGCGGGGTACCGGGGCGCTGTTTTTT. V is TRBV28 and J is TRBJ2-2; possibly TRBD2 for D (6 bases). CDR1 is MDHEN, CDR2 SYDVKM, per germline. This CDR3 has 14 residues.

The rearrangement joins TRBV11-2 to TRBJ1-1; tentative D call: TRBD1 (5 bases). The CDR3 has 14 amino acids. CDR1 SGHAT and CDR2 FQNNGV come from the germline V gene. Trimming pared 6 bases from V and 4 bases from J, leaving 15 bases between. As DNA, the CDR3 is TGTGCCAGCAGTTTTATGCAGGGTGGCACTGAAGCTTTCTTT. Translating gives CASSFMQGGTEAFF.

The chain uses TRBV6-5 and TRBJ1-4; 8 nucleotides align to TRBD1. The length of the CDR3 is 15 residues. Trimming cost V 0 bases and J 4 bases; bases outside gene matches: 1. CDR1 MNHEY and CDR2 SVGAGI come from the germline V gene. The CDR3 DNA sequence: TGTGCCAGCAGTTACTCGGGACAGGTTAATGAAAAACTGTTTTTT. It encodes CASSYSGQVNEKLFF.

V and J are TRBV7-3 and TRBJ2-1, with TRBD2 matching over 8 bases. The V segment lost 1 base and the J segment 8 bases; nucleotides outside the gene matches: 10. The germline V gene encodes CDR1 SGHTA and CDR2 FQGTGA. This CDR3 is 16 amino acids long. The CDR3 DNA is TGTGCCAGCAGCTTAAAGCTGCTAGCGGGTACGGATGAGCAGTTCTTC. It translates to CASSLKLLAGTDEQFF.

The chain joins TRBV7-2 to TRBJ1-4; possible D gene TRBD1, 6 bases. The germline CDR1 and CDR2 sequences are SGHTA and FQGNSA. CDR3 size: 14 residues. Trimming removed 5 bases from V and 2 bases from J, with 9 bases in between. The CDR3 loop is CASSPQGTNEKLFF. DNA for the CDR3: TGTGCCAGCAGCCCACAGGGCACTAATGAAAAACTGTTTTTT.

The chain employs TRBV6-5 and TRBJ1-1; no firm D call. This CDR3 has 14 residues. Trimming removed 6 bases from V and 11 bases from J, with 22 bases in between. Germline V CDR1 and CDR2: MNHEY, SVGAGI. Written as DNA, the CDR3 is TGTGCCAGCAGCGCGAATCCCGGCCTCAGGTGGGCTTTCTTT. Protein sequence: CASSANPGLRWAFF.

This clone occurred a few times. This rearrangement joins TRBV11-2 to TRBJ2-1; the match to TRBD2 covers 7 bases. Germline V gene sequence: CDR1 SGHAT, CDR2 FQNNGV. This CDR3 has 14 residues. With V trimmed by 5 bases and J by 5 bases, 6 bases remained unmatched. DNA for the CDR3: TGTGCCAGCAGCGCCCAGGGAGGGAACAATGAGCAGTTCTTC. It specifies CASSAQGGNNEQFF.

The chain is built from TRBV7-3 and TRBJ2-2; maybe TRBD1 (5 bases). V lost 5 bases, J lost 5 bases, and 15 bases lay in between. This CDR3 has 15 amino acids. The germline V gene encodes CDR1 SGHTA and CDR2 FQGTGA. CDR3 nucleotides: TGTGCCAGCAGCCGAGCTAGGAAGGGGACCGGGGAGCTGTTTTTT. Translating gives CASSRARKGTGELFF. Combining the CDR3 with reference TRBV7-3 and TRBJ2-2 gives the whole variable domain GAGVSQTPSNKVTEKGKYVELRCDPISGHTALYWYRQSLGQGPEFLIYFQGTGAADDSGLPNDRFFAVRPEGSVSTLKIQRTERGDSAVYLCASSRARKGTGELFFGEGSRLTVL.

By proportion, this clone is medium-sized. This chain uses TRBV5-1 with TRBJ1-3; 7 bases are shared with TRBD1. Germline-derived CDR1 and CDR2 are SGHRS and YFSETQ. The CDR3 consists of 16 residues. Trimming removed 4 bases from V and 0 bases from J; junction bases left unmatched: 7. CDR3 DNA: TGCGCCAGCAGCGGGGACAGTCAGAGCTCTGGAAACACCATATATTTT. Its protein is CASSGDSQSSGNTIYF.

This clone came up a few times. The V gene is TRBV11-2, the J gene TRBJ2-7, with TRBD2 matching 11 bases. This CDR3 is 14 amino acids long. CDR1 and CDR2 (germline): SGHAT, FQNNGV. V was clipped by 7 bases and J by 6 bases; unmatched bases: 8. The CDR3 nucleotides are TGTGCCAGCAAACTAGCGGGAGTGGTCGGCGAGCAGTACTTC. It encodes CASKLAGVVGEQYF. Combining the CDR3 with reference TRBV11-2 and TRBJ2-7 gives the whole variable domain EAGVAQSPRYKIIEKRQSVAFWCNPISGHATLYWYQQILGQGPKLLIQFQNNGVVDDSQLPKDRFSAERLKGVDSTLKIQPAKLEDSAVYLCASKLAGVVGEQYFGPGTRLTVT.

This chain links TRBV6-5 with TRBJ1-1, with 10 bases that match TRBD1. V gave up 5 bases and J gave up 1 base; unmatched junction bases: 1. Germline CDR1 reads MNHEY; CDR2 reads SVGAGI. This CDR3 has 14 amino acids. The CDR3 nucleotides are TGTGCCAGCAGTCGGGACAGGGGGAACACTGAAGCTTTCTTT. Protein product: CASSRDRGNTEAFF.

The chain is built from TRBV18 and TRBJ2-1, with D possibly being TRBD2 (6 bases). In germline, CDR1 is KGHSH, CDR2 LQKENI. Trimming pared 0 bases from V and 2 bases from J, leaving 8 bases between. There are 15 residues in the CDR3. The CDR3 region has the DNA TGTGCCAGCTCACCACCGGGCGGGACCTACAATGAGCAGTTCTTC. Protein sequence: CASSPPGGTYNEQFF.

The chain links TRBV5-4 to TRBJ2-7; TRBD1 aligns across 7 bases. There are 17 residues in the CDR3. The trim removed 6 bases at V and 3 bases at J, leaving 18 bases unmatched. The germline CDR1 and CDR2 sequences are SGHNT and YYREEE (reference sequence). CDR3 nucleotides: TGTGCCAGCACCACACAAAGTGTGGGGACAGACTTCTACGAGCAGTACTTC. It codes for CASTTQSVGTDFYEQYF.

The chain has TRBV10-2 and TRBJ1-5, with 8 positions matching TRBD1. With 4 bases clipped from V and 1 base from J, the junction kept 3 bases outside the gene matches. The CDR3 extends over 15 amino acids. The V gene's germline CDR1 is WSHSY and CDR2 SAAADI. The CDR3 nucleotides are TGCGCCAGCAGTGCAGGGGGCGAGAGCAATCAGCCCCAGCATTTT. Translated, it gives CASSAGGESNQPQHF.

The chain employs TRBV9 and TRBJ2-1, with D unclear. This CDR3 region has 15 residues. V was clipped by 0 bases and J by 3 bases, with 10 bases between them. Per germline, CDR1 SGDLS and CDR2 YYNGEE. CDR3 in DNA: TGTGCCAGCAGCGTAGAGTTAGTTCGCTACAATGAGCAGTTCTTC. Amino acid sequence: CASSVELVRYNEQFF.

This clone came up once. The CDR3 DNA sequence: TGTGCCAGCAGTCCCTCCGGGACAGATAATCAGCCCCAGCATTTT. Translated, it gives CASSPSGTDNQPQHF. The rearrangement joins TRBV6-5 to TRBJ1-5, with 7 positions matching TRBD1. V gave up 5 bases and J gave up 4 bases; unmatched junction bases: 8. Germline-derived CDR1 and CDR2 are MNHEY and SVGAGI. This CDR3 region has 15 residues.